This T cell receptor (beta chain) was captured by sequencing in a study of blood T cell repertoires in COVID-19. Study details: Collection of acute and convalescent COVID-19 samples took place in the United States, Italy and Spain.

Sequencing was performed with immunoSEQ multiplex PCR; in TCRdb, only in-frame clones are kept and a portion is missing. The data hold roughly 80,000 clones, with 88% observed a single time. Trimming removed 5 bases at V and 7 bases at J, with 19 bases between. This CDR3 is built from 16 residues. The germline V gene encodes CDR1 SGHRS and CDR2 YFSETQ. This rearrangement joins TRBV5-1 to TRBJ1-6; D is ambiguous. Sequences were obtained from peripheral blood. The receptor's source is a human donor in a cohort sampled during active COVID-19. CDR3 amino acids: CASRTVTGMKNSPLHF. DNA for the CDR3: TGCGCCAGCAGAACGGTAACGGGGATGAAAAATTCACCCCTCCACTTT.